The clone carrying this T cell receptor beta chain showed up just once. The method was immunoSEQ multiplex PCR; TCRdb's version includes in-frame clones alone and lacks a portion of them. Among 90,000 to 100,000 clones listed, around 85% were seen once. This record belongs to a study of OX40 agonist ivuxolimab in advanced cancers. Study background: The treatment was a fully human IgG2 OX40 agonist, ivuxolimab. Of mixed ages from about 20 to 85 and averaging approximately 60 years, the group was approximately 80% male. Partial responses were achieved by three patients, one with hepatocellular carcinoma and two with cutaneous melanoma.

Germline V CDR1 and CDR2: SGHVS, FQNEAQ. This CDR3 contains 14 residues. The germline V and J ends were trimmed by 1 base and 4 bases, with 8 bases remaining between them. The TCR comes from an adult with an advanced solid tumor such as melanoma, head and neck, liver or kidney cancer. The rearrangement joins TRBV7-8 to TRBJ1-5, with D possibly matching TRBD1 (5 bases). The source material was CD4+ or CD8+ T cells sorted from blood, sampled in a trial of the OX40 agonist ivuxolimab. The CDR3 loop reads CASSLVQGNQPQHF. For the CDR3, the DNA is TGTGCCAGCAGCTTAGTCCAGGGAAATCAGCCCCAGCATTTT.